The present TCR beta chain was sequenced within a study of CD8 T cells in ankylosing spondylitis. This clonotype was counted only a few times. Its antigen is unidentified. Findings of the study overall: Previous work reported some of these motif variants in the synovial fluid and blood of reactive arthritis. Disease-linked clones had a CD8+ phenotype and relatively low frequency in peripheral blood. Among TCR beta sequences, a motif of roughly 8 highly homologous variants appeared characteristic of ankylosing spondylitis blood. There was reportedly significant enrichment of clones that were disease-linked in matched ankylosing spondylitis synovial fluid.

MiXCR was run by TCRdb on the 5' RACE reads, yielding one entry per CDR3 protein. Altogether approximately 400,000 distinct CDR3 sequences are present, 25% to 30% being singletons, with the ten largest covering roughly 1%. The receptor's source is a male donor with ankylosing spondylitis. The sample consisted of blood, either unsorted or a sorted T cell fraction (not recorded which).

The CDR3 sequence is CASSVASGSGGELFF. CDR3 in DNA: TGTGCCAGCAGCGTTGCTAGCGGGAGTGGCGGGGAGCTGTTTTTT. V is TRBV9 and J is TRBJ2-2; 10 bases map to TRBD2. CDR1 is SGDLS and CDR2 is YYNGEE in the germline V gene. This CDR3 has 15 amino acids. The V segment lost 2 bases and the J segment 7 bases; nucleotides outside the gene matches: 5.